These T cell receptor beta chains were read from a single sample in a study of a mutant IDH1 vaccine in newly diagnosed glioma. The data were produced by immunoSEQ multiplex PCR, yet TCRdb's version contains in-frame clones alone and is incomplete. The sample contains roughly 70,000 clones, around 86% of which appear only once. The specimen comprised PBMCs, sampled from a glioma patient treated with radiotherapy, temozolomide or both. The receptors derive from a man aged 30-40 years with glioma. Both conserved end residues are part of each CDR3. The D gene is left open where the match is weak. Part of the rows lack a size; the others show once, few, many or a class for expanded clones.

d_call j_call clone_size v_call cdr3_aa cdr3_nt
NA TRBJ1-5 NA TRBV11-2 CASSTATGLGQPQHF TGTGCCAGCAGCACTGCGACAGGCCTAGGACAGCCCCAGCATTTT
NA TRBJ1-2 NA TRBV29-1 CSVDRTHNYGYTF TGCAGCGTTGACAGAACTCATAACTATGGCTACACCTTC
TRBD1 TRBJ1-2 NA TRBV18 CASSLDRAGGYTF TGTGCCAGCTCCCTAGACAGGGCCGGTGGCTACACCTTC
NA TRBJ2-1 NA TRBV23-1 CASRGDEQFF TGCGCCAGCAGGGGGGATGAGCAGTTCTTC
TRBD1 TRBJ2-1 NA TRBV10-2 CASSGRGQLFDEQFF TGCGCCAGCAGTGGCAGGGGGCAGTTATTCGATGAGCAGTTCTTC
NA TRBJ1-6 once TRBV10-2 CASSLDPSPSSPLHF TGCGCCAGCAGTCTGGATCCCTCGCCTAGTTCACCCCTCCACTTT
TRBD2 TRBJ2-3 NA TRBV5-4 CASSLLAGGHTDTQYF TGTGCCAGCAGCTTACTAGCGGGGGGTCACACAGATACGCAGTATTTT
NA TRBJ1-1 NA TRBV11-3 CASSAGVHPMNTEAFF TGTGCCAGCAGCGCAGGGGTGCATCCCATGAACACTGAAGCTTTCTTT
NA TRBJ2-4 NA TRBV4-1 CARLIKGRNIQYF TGCGCCAGGTTAATTAAGGGGAGGAACATTCAGTACTTC
TRBD1 TRBJ1-2 once TRBV5-1 CASSLGDRPPSNYGYTF TGCGCCAGCAGCTTGGGGGACAGACCTCCCTCTAACTATGGCTACACCTTC
NA TRBJ1-6 NA TRBV9 CASSPEVHSPLHF TGTGCCAGCAGCCCAGAGGTACATTCACCCCTCCACTTT
NA TRBJ1-5 few TRBV30 CAWARDSNQPQHF TGTGCCTGGGCGAGGGACAGCAATCAGCCCCAGCATTTT
NA TRBJ1-4 NA TRBV5-1 CASSTVFQGAVNEKLFF TGCGCCAGCAGCACAGTCTTCCAAGGGGCCGTTAATGAAAAACTGTTTTTT
NA TRBJ1-2 NA TRBV20-1 CSARPVGYTF TGCAGTGCCCGGCCGGTTGGCTACACCTTC
NA TRBJ2-1 NA TRBV19 CASSIGRYNNEQFF TGTGCCAGTAGTATTGGACGGTACAACAATGAGCAGTTCTTC
TRBD2 TRBJ2-7 NA TRBV7-9 CASSPRGLIYEQYF TGTGCCAGCAGCCCGAGGGGACTAATCTACGAGCAGTACTTC
NA TRBJ2-2 NA TRBV19 CASRWSNTGELFF TGTGCCAGTAGGTGGTCGAACACCGGGGAGCTGTTTTTT
TRBD2 TRBJ2-5 NA TRBV7-7 CASSPRGSAGGHQYF TGTGCCAGCAGCCCCCGGGGCTCAGCGGGGGGCCACCAGTACTTC
NA TRBJ1-6 NA TRBV18 CASSPGGAGSPLHF TGTGCCAGCTCACCAGGGGGGGCAGGGTCACCCCTCCACTTT
TRBD2 TRBJ2-1 NA TRBV19 CASSISGGGARNEQFF TGTGCCAGTAGTATATCCGGCGGGGGGGCCAGGAATGAGCAGTTCTTC
TRBD2 TRBJ2-3 NA TRBV4-1 CASSQSPSGGAGDTQYF TGCGCCAGCAGCCAATCCCCTAGCGGGGGGGCCGGGGATACGCAGTATTTT
TRBD2 TRBJ2-2 once TRBV6-6 CASEGLAGVETGELFF TGTGCCAGCGAAGGTCTAGCGGGGGTGGAGACCGGGGAGCTGTTTTTT